These 17 T cell receptor beta chains came from one sample sequenced in a study of blood T cell repertoires in COVID-19. Data came from immunoSEQ multiplex PCR; TCRdb stores just in-frame clones and leaves some out. The sample consists of around 120,000 clones, around 89% of them appearing once. Sequenced: peripheral blood. The receptors originated from a woman aged 60-70 years with COVID-19, enrolled during active disease.

The chain recombines TRBV23-1 with TRBJ1-3; 8 bases are shared with TRBD1. TRBV23-1 falls under the ORF class, with uncertain function. The CDR3 is 23 amino acids. J gave up 0 bases and V 8 bases, and 30 bases lay outside the gene matches. The DNA for the CDR3 is TGCGCCAGCCGTCCCCGGACGACAGGGGAGACCCGATCCGAGAAAAACTCTGGAAACACCATATATTTT. Its protein is CASRPRTTGETRSEKNSGNTIYF.

The genes are TRBV6-4 and TRBJ2-2; D is possibly TRBD1 (5 bases). V gave up 7 bases and J gave up 3 bases, with 12 bases separating them. The germline gives CDR1 MRHNA, CDR2 SNTAGT. This CDR3 contains 14 residues. In nucleotides, the CDR3 is TGTGCCAGCAAGGGGCCAGGCGACACCGGGGAGCTGTTTTTT. Its translation: CASKGPGDTGELFF.

The chain joins TRBV10-3 to TRBJ2-7; D is perhaps TRBD1 (5 bases). The V and J ends lost 1 base and 2 bases respectively, with 9 bases between them. CDR3 size: 14 residues. Per germline, CDR1 ENHRY and CDR2 SYGVKD. The DNA of the CDR3 is TGTGCCATCAGTGAGTTAGGACAAACCTACGAGCAGTACTTC. This sequence encodes CAISELGQTYEQYF.

The chain is built from TRBV12-3 or TRBV12-4 and TRBJ2-7; no definite D call. V lost 6 bases and J lost 6, with 12 bases in between. The CDR3 covers 12 residues. The CDR3 spells CASSPLGIEQYF. In DNA form, the CDR3 reads TGTGCCAGCAGCCCCCTAGGTATCGAGCAGTACTTC.

The chain has TRBV7-2 and TRBJ1-3, with 7 bases matching TRBD1. This CDR3 comprises 16 residues. The trim removed 1 base at V and 4 bases at J, leaving 7 bases unmatched. CDR1 SGHTA and CDR2 FQGNSA come from the germline V gene. The CDR3 here is CASSLGVRGWGNTIYF. The CDR3 DNA is TGTGCCAGCAGCTTAGGGGTCAGGGGGTGGGGAAACACCATATATTTT.

This sequence joins TRBV13 and TRBJ2-7; 9 bases agree with TRBD1. The CDR3 contains 15 residues. The J segment lost 5 bases and the V segment lost 2 bases, leaving 7 bases of the junction unmatched. In germline, CDR1 is PRHDT, CDR2 FYEKMQ (reference sequence). The CDR3 sequence is CASSLRQGVLHEQYF. CDR3 nucleotides: TGTGCCAGCAGCTTAAGACAGGGGGTACTCCACGAGCAGTACTTC. Full variable domain (remainder filled in from reference TRBV13 and TRBJ2-7): AAGVIQSPRHLIKEKRETATLKCYPIPRHDTVYWYQQGPGQDPQFLISFYEKMQSDKGSIPDRFSAQQFSDYHSELNMSSLELGDSALYFCASSLRQGVLHEQYFGPGTRLTVT.

The V gene is TRBV18, the J gene TRBJ2-7, with TRBD1 matching over 7 bases. V lost 3 bases, J lost 9 bases, and 14 bases stayed unmatched. CDR1 is KGHSH and CDR2 is LQKENI in the germline V gene. The CDR3 is made up of 15 amino acids. The CDR3 protein is CASSPLPGQEEAQYF. In nucleotides, the CDR3 is TGTGCCAGCTCACCCCTACCAGGACAGGAAGAGGCGCAGTACTTC.

The CDR3 DNA follows: TGTGCCAGCAGCCCCGATGGGACTAGCATCACCGGGGAGCTGTTTTTT. Its translation is CASSPDGTSITGELFF. The chain links TRBV9 to TRBJ2-2, with 9 positions matching TRBD2. The germline gives CDR1 SGDLS, CDR2 YYNGEE. The V and J ends lost 4 bases and 4 bases, in that order; junction bases with no gene match: 8. The CDR3 extends over 16 amino acids.

This clone was recorded once. This chain connects TRBV15 to TRBJ2-7; D might be TRBD1 (5 bases). CDR3 length: 20 amino acids. Per the germline V gene, CDR1 is LNHNV and CDR2 is YYDKDF (reference sequence). The ends were cut back, 1 base at V and 5 bases at J, with 30 bases in the middle. CDR3 DNA: TGTGCCACCAGCAGAGGCGACCTCCAGAATTACAGGAGTTCCTACGACGAGCAGTACTTC. Protein: CATSRGDLQNYRSSYDEQYF.

CDR3 region: CASRGGGGDSPLHF. For the CDR3, the DNA is TGTGCCAGCAGGGGTGGGGGAGGTGATTCACCCCTCCACTTT. The chain couples TRBV6-6 to TRBJ1-6; tentatively, D is TRBD1 (5 bases). Deletions cut 6 bases from V and 8 bases from J, with 14 bases between. CDR3 length: 14 amino acids. Germline V gene data show CDR1 as MNHNY and CDR2 as SVGAGI (reference sequence).

With respect to this clone: The germline gene is not matched at one end of the junction; a read error may be the cause. The rearrangement links TRBV6-5 to TRBJ2-1; 8 bases agree with TRBD1. Germline CDR1 is MNHEY and CDR2 is SVGAGI. The CDR3 has 12 residues. CDR3 nucleotides: TGTGCCAGCAGGGTCATGGGACAGGACTGCCTCTTC. The encoded protein is CASRVMGQDCLF.

CDR3 residues: CAIQRQGSTEAFF. The CDR3 DNA reads TGTGCCATCCAAAGGCAGGGATCCACTGAAGCTTTCTTT. This rearrangement joins TRBV6-6 to TRBJ1-1; a possible D gene is TRBD1 (5 bases). Trimming took off 10 bases at V and 4 bases at J, with 16 bases between the two ends. This CDR3 is 13 amino acids long. Germline V gene data show CDR1 as MNHNY and CDR2 as SVGAGI (reference sequence).

The rearrangement uses TRBV7-8 and TRBJ2-7; maybe TRBD1 (5 bases). V was pared by 8 bases and J by 3 bases, with 17 bases between. From germline, CDR1 is SGHVS and CDR2 FQNEAQ. This CDR3 is built from 14 residues. The CDR3 sequence: CASQDRRVDYEQYF. CDR3 DNA: TGTGCCAGCCAAGATCGCAGGGTCGACTACGAGCAGTACTTC.

The CDR3 DNA reads as TGTGCCAGCAGCTCGGTAGCGGGGGGGCTGACAGATACGCAGTATTTT. Its protein is CASSSVAGGLTDTQYF. The rearrangement uses TRBV7-2 and TRBJ2-3; 11 nucleotides agree with TRBD2. Looked up from germline, CDR1 is SGHTA and CDR2 is FQGNSA. The CDR3 totals 16 residues. The ends lost 4 bases at V and 3 bases at J; junction bases unmatched: 6.

This chain connects TRBV15 to TRBJ1-6; D call uncertain. There are 15 residues in the CDR3. Germline CDR1 is LNHNV and CDR2 is YYDKDF (reference sequence). Trimming pared 0 bases from V and 7 bases from J, leaving 10 bases between. In DNA, the CDR3 is TGTGCCACCAGCAGAGAGGGAGAACCCAATTCACCCCTCCACTTT. It translates to CATSREGEPNSPLHF.

The CDR3, as DNA: TGTGCCAGCAGCGTAACCCGGGACTGGCGCTACGAGCAGTACTTC. Its translation: CASSVTRDWRYEQYF. The genes are TRBV11-1 and TRBJ2-7; weak D call: TRBD2 (6 bases). Trimming stripped 5 bases from V and 3 bases from J, with 17 bases between. CDR1 is SGHAT, CDR2 FQDESV, per germline (reference sequence). This CDR3 has 15 residues.

This chain uses TRBV9 with TRBJ2-2; D is ambiguous. The CDR3 has 14 residues. V lost 4 bases, J lost 7 bases, and 14 bases lay in between. Germline CDR1 SGDLS, CDR2 YYNGEE. The CDR3 sequence: CASSTQDPGGELFF. The CDR3 coding sequence is TGTGCCAGCAGCACCCAAGACCCGGGCGGGGAGCTGTTTTTT.